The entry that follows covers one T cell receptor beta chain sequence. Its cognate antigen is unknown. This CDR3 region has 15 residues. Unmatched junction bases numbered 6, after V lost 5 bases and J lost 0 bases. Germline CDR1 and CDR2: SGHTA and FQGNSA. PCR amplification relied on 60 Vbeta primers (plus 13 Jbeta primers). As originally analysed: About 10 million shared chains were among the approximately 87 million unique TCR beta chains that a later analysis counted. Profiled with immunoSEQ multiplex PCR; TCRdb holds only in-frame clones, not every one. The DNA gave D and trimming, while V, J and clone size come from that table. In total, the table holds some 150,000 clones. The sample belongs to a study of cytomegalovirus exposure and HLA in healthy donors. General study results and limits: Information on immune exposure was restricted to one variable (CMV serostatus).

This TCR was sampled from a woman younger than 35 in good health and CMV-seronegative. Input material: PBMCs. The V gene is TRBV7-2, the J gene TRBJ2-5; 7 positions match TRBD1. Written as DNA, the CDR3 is TGTGCCAGCAGCCGGGGACAGTCGTACCAAGAGACCCAGTACTTC. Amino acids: CASSRGQSYQETQYF.